These T cell receptor beta chains were read from a single sample in a study of lymphopenia after photon versus proton radiotherapy. Data came from immunoSEQ multiplex PCR; TCRdb stores just in-frame clones and leaves some out. The sample holds more than 60,000 clones, approximately 83% seen once. This material consisted of peripheral blood, taken from a patient treated with photon-based radiotherapy. These receptors were taken from a man between 35 and 55 years old with gastric cancer. Both conserved end residues are part of each CDR3. Each record gives: D gene, V gene, clone size, J gene, CDR3 protein, CDR3 DNA. D genes are given only for firm matches. Expanded clones get a size class; other rows say once, few or many, or leave the size out.

.	TRBV6-1	.	TRBJ1-5	CASSGSKDQPQHF	TGTGCCAGCAGTGGGTCAAAAGATCAGCCCCAGCATTTT
.	TRBV28	once	TRBJ1-1	CASTLTTVMNTEAFF	TGTGCCAGCACCTTGACGACAGTAATGAACACTGAAGCTTTCTTT
.	TRBV7-2	.	TRBJ2-1	CASSLAGAGYPNEQFF	TGTGCCAGCAGCTTAGCGGGGGCGGGCTACCCAAATGAGCAGTTCTTC
.	TRBV6-1	once	TRBJ1-2	CASSDGGVINYGYTF	TGTGCCAGCAGTGACGGGGGGGTAATTAACTATGGCTACACCTTC
TRBD2	TRBV11-2	.	TRBJ2-7	CASGPAGAYEQYF	TGTGCCAGCGGTCCAGCGGGGGCCTACGAGCAGTACTTC
.	TRBV2	.	TRBJ1-1	CASSLGEGVTEAFF	TGTGCCAGCAGCTTGGGGGAGGGGGTCACTGAAGCTTTCTTT
.	TRBV7-2	.	TRBJ1-6	CASSPGGGRHSPLHF	TGTGCCAGCAGCCCGGGCGGGGGGCGGCATTCACCCCTCCACTTT
.	TRBV5-1	.	TRBJ2-3	CASSSGDTQYF	TGCGCCAGCAGTAGTGGCGATACGCAGTATTTT
.	TRBV6-5	once	TRBJ1-2	CASSLDAVGYGYTF	TGTGCCAGCAGCCTCGACGCAGTGGGATATGGCTACACCTTC
.	TRBV25-1	.	TRBJ1-4	CASSRKQELNEKLFF	TGTGCCAGCAGTCGCAAACAGGAGCTTAATGAAAAACTGTTTTTT
.	TRBV19	.	TRBJ1-6	CASSIASTAYNSPLHF	TGTGCCAGTAGTATAGCCTCGACAGCTTATAATTCACCCCTCCACTTT
.	TRBV6-1	.	TRBJ2-2	CASSEAAWGELFF	TGTGCCAGCAGTGAAGCAGCTTGGGGGGAGCTGTTTTTT
.	TRBV12-5	.	TRBJ2-3	CASGLETDTQYF	TGTGCTAGTGGTTTGGAGACAGATACGCAGTATTTT
.	TRBV5-5	.	TRBJ1-6	CASSFGGLGSPLHF	TGTGCCAGCAGCTTCGGGGGGCTAGGTTCACCCCTCCACTTT
.	TRBV2	.	TRBJ1-6	CASTLETANNSPLHF	TGTGCCAGCACCCTCGAGACAGCGAATAATTCACCCCTCCACTTT
TRBD1	TRBV7-8	.	TRBJ2-2	CASSYGWTGNTGELFF	TGTGCCAGCAGTTACGGATGGACAGGGAACACCGGGGAGCTGTTTTTT
TRBD1	TRBV7-3	.	TRBJ2-3	CASGPGQGVFRTQYF	TGTGCCAGCGGGCCCGGACAGGGGGTATTTCGGACGCAGTATTTT
.	TRBV19	few	TRBJ1-6	CASSMTDYNSPLHF	TGTGCCAGTAGTATGACCGATTATAATTCACCCCTCCACTTT
TRBD1	TRBV7-3	.	TRBJ1-3	CSQGGPSGNTIYF	TGTTCCCAGGGGGGTCCCTCTGGAAACACCATATATTTT
TRBD1	TRBV7-6	.	TRBJ2-7	CASSPGDRQHYEQYF	TGTGCCAGCAGCCCGGGGGACAGGCAACACTACGAGCAGTACTTC
TRBD1	TRBV9	.	TRBJ1-2	CASSIGQDLNYGYTF	TGTGCCAGCAGCATAGGACAGGACCTTAACTATGGCTACACCTTC
.	TRBV5-1	.	TRBJ1-1	CASSLTRNTEAFF	TGCGCCAGCAGCCTAACAAGGAACACTGAAGCTTTCTTT
.	TRBV11-3	few	TRBJ2-2	CASSPGVGTGELFF	TGTGCCAGCAGCCCCGGTGTAGGAACCGGGGAGCTGTTTTTT
.	TRBV7-2	.	TRBJ1-2	CASSLEGAGPFGGYTF	TGTGCCAGCAGCTTAGAAGGGGCAGGGCCCTTTGGCGGCTACACCTTC
.	TRBV2	once	TRBJ2-3	CASRVDQGDTQYF	TGTGCCAGCAGGGTCGACCAGGGGGATACGCAGTATTTT
TRBD1	TRBV5-5	.	TRBJ1-6	CASSPGGGDRGIAPLHF	TGTGCCAGCAGCCCTGGAGGGGGGGACAGGGGTATAGCACCCCTCCACTTT
.	TRBV11-1	.	TRBJ2-7	CASSLVGRDYEQYF	TGTGCCAGCAGCTTAGTAGGTCGGGACTACGAGCAGTACTTC
TRBD1	TRBV9	.	TRBJ2-3	CASSPGTGSQYF	TGTGCCAGCAGCCCCGGGACAGGTTCCCAGTATTTT
TRBD2	TRBV6-1	.	TRBJ2-1	CASRTPSGGVGEQFF	TGTGCCAGCAGGACCCCTAGCGGGGGGGTTGGGGAGCAGTTCTTC
.	TRBV6-5	.	TRBJ1-2	CASSSGSLKANYGYTF	TGTGCCAGCAGTTCAGGATCCCTCAAAGCTAACTATGGCTACACCTTC
TRBD1	TRBV29-1	.	TRBJ1-4	CSVSFSGTGGVGNEKLFF	TGCAGCGTTTCCTTTTCCGGGACAGGGGGCGTTGGTAATGAAAAACTGTTTTTT
.	TRBV7-2	.	TRBJ1-6	CASRSGSYNSPLHF	TGTGCCAGCAGATCCGGGAGCTATAATTCACCCCTCCACTTT
.	TRBV4-3	.	TRBJ2-5	CASSLEGGEPETQYF	TGCGCCAGCAGCCTTGAGGGCGGGGAACCAGAGACCCAGTACTTC
.	TRBV11-2	.	TRBJ1-5	CASSLERDQPQHF	TGTGCCAGCTCCTTGGAGAGGGACCAGCCCCAGCATTTT
.	TRBV4-1	.	TRBJ1-1	CASSGTTVQAFF	TGCGCCAGCAGTGGTACGACAGTACAAGCTTTCTTT
TRBD2	TRBV7-9	.	TRBJ2-5	CASSTRTSRYQETQYF	TGTGCCAGCAGCACTCGGACTAGCAGGTACCAAGAGACCCAGTACTTC